Each of the 17 T cell receptor beta chains below was sequenced from the same sample in a study of spatial heterogeneity in lung cancer. The sample's time point: sample taken at primary tumor resection. Whole RNA obtained from tumor, nontumor lung or frozen PBMC underwent sequencing without sorting. TCRdb re-derived calls from the 5' RACE reads in MiXCR, one entry per CDR3 protein. Of more than 65,000 distinct CDR3 sequences in the sample, roughly an eighth are singletons; the top ten hold roughly 4.5%. The sample here was PBMCs, taken at surgery. These receptors were collected from a male donor with early-stage non-small cell lung cancer.

The chain employs TRBV29-1 and TRBJ2-5; 8 bases match TRBD1. The CDR3 contains 14 residues. V trimming: 3 bases; J trimming: 0 bases; junction bases outside the gene matches: 3. The V gene's germline CDR1 is SQVTM and CDR2 ANQGSEA. CDR3 sequence: CSVEEQGDQETQYF. CDR3 nucleotide sequence: TGCAGCGTTGAGGAACAGGGGGACCAAGAGACCCAGTACTTC.

This rearrangement joins TRBV5-6 to TRBJ2-7; 8 nucleotides agree with TRBD2. Germline V gene sequence: CDR1 SGHDT, CDR2 YYEEEE. The V gene end was trimmed by 9 bases and the J gene end by 4 bases; junction bases not matched to a gene: 6. This CDR3 is built from 12 residues. The CDR3 loop is CATAGGPYEQYF. The CDR3, as DNA: TGTGCCACCGCGGGGGGCCCATACGAGCAGTACTTC.

The chain uses TRBV11-2 and TRBJ2-7; TRBD2 matches at 8 bases. Germline V gene lookup returns CDR1 SGHAT and CDR2 FQNNGV. The CDR3 runs to 15 residues. The V and J ends lost 2 bases and 3 bases, in that order; junction bases with no gene match: 6. For the CDR3, the DNA is TGTGCCAGCAGCTTATCGACTAGCGTCTACTACGAGCAGTACTTC. This gives the protein CASSLSTSVYYEQYF.

This clonotype was observed a few times. The genes are TRBV2 and TRBJ2-7, with 14 bases matching TRBD2. With V trimmed by 7 bases and J by 3 bases, 5 bases remained unmatched. This CDR3 has 15 residues. Germline values: CDR1 SNHLY, CDR2 FYNNEI. The CDR3 reads CASTPGLAGVYEQYF. The CDR3 bases are TGTGCCAGCACCCCGGGACTAGCGGGAGTCTACGAGCAGTACTTC. Filled out from reference TRBV2 and TRBJ2-7, the complete variable domain reads EPEVTQTPSHQVTQMGQEVILRCVPISNHLYFYWYRQILGQKVEFLVSFYNNEISEKSEIFDDQFSVERPDGSNFTLKIRSTKLEDSAMYFCASTPGLAGVYEQYFGPGTRLTVT.

V gene TRBV5-4 combines with J gene TRBJ2-3; 10 bases match TRBD2. J lost 0 bases, V lost 0 bases, and 1 base had no gene match. Germline V gives CDR1 SGHNT, CDR2 YYREEE (reference sequence). This CDR3 has 16 amino acids. The CDR3 is CASSLALAGSTDTQYF. As DNA, the CDR3 is TGTGCCAGCAGCTTGGCACTAGCGGGGAGCACAGATACGCAGTATTTT.

This clonotype occurred a few times. The chain carries TRBV27 and TRBJ2-7, with D possibly being TRBD2 (6 bases). The CDR3 sequence is 15 residues long. The germline gives CDR1 MNHEY, CDR2 SMNVEV (reference sequence). Trimming cost V 5 bases and J 2 bases, with 16 bases left between them. In nucleotides, the CDR3 is TGTGCCAGCAGTCGACCGGGGACTCCTACCTACGAGCAGTACTTC. This translates into CASSRPGTPTYEQYF.

Many counts were recorded for this clonotype. The gene calls are TRBV10-2 and TRBJ2-7, with TRBD2 matching 11 bases. The CDR3 contains 19 residues. V trimming: 1 base; J trimming: 5 bases; junction bases outside the gene matches: 16. Germline V gene sequence: CDR1 WSHSY, CDR2 SAAADI. CDR3 region: CASSELTVFLAGGRHEQYF. The CDR3 coding sequence is TGCGCCAGCAGTGAGTTAACAGTCTTTCTAGCGGGAGGTCGACACGAGCAGTACTTC.

This rearrangement joins TRBV27 to TRBJ1-6; 7 positions match TRBD1. The CDR3 runs 14 residues. Trimming at V came to 4 bases and at J to 10 bases, leaving 7 bases not matched to a gene. Germline values: CDR1 MNHEY, CDR2 SMNVEV (reference sequence). This CDR3 reads CASSSRQGGSPLHF. For the CDR3, the DNA is TGTGCCAGCAGTTCCCGACAGGGAGGGTCACCCCTCCACTTT.

The rearrangement links TRBV5-5 to TRBJ2-7; 10 bases align to TRBD1. Looked up from germline, CDR1 is SGHKS and CDR2 is YYEKEE (reference sequence). This CDR3 is built from 14 residues. V was pared by 4 bases and J by 4 bases, with 5 bases of the junction left unmatched. In nucleotides, the CDR3 is TGTGCCAGCAGCGGACAGGGGGGACCTTACGAGCAGTACTTC. Amino acids: CASSGQGGPYEQYF.

This clonotype showed up just a few times. This rearrangement joins TRBV29-1 to TRBJ2-1; 9 nucleotides agree with TRBD1. The CDR3 is 17 residues long. Unmatched junction bases numbered 10, after V lost 0 bases and J lost 4 bases. The germline CDR1 and CDR2 sequences are SQVTM and ANQGSEA. This CDR3 reads CSVEENPGTGLYNEQFF. The CDR3 bases are TGCAGCGTTGAAGAGAATCCCGGGACAGGGCTTTACAATGAGCAGTTCTTC.

V and J are TRBV5-4 and TRBJ2-1, with TRBD1 as a possible D gene (6 bases). Trimming shortened V by 5 bases and J by 6 bases, and 15 bases separated the two germline ends. This CDR3 is built from 14 residues. Germline CDR1 is SGHNT and CDR2 is YYREEE (reference sequence). The CDR3 nucleotides read TGTGCCAGCAGTCCGGGACATTATACCAATGAGCAGTTCTTC. Translating gives CASSPGHYTNEQFF.

The rearrangement uses TRBV12-5 and TRBJ2-5, with D possibly matching TRBD1 (5 bases). Deletions cut 3 bases from V and 4 bases from J, with 15 bases between. Germline values: CDR1 LGHNT, CDR2 FRNRAP. CDR3 length equals 15 residues. CDR3 loop: CASGLGVSAGETQYF. The DNA of the CDR3 is TGTGCTAGTGGTTTAGGGGTTTCGGCTGGAGAGACCCAGTACTTC. The whole variable domain, remainder taken from reference TRBV12-5 and TRBJ2-5, is DARVTQTPRHKVTEMGQEVTMRCQPILGHNTVFWYRQTMMQGLELLAYFRNRAPLDDSGMPKDRFSAEMPDATLATLKIQPSEPRDSAVYFCASGLGVSAGETQYFGPGTRLLVL.

In its sample, this clonotype was seen many times. The rearrangement uses TRBV6-1 and TRBJ2-1; 9 bases are shared with TRBD2. The CDR3 runs 15 residues. The V gene end was trimmed by 1 base and the J gene end by 11 bases; junction bases not matched to a gene: 9. Germline V gene data show CDR1 as MNHNS and CDR2 as SASEGT. This chain's CDR3 is CASSEGGSGSSKQFF. Here the CDR3 DNA reads TGTGCCAGCAGTGAAGGCGGTAGCGGGAGTAGCAAGCAGTTCTTC.

The V and J genes are TRBV29-1 and TRBJ2-7, with 8 bases matching TRBD1. The germline V gene encodes CDR1 SQVTM and CDR2 ANQGSEA. The junction had 5 bases not matched to a gene; V was cut back by 4 bases and J by 3 bases. The CDR3 is made up of 13 amino acids. The CDR3 loop reads CSVGWTGSYEQYF. The CDR3, as DNA: TGCAGCGTTGGATGGACAGGGAGCTACGAGCAGTACTTC.

The chain joins TRBV10-3 to TRBJ2-1; 13 bases fit TRBD2. J lost 8 bases, V lost 10 bases, and 5 bases had no gene match. The CDR3 runs 13 residues. Germline CDR1 ENHRY, CDR2 SYGVKD. CDR3 in amino acids: CATGLAGNDEQFF. DNA of the CDR3: TGTGCCACGGGACTAGCGGGGAATGATGAGCAGTTCTTC.

Only a few counts were recorded for this clonotype. The junction and the germline gene differ at one end; a read error may be behind it. V usage is TRBV11-2 and J usage is TRBJ2-7; 15 nucleotides align to TRBD2. CDR1 SGHAT and CDR2 FQNNGV come from the germline V gene. CDR3 length: 13 amino acids. The CDR3 region has the DNA TGTGCCAGCAGCCCCGGGACTAGCGGGGGGCCCTCCTTC. Translation: CASSPGTSGGPSF.

This clonotype occurred many times. The V gene is TRBV6-5, the J gene TRBJ2-3; D unclear. Trimming took off 6 bases at V and 5 bases at J, with 9 bases between the two ends. The CDR3 length is 12 residues. Germline CDR1 reads MNHEY; CDR2 reads SVGAGI. CDR3 coding DNA: TGTGCCAGCAGGAGTAACGGAGATACGCAGTATTTT. Protein sequence: CASRSNGDTQYF.